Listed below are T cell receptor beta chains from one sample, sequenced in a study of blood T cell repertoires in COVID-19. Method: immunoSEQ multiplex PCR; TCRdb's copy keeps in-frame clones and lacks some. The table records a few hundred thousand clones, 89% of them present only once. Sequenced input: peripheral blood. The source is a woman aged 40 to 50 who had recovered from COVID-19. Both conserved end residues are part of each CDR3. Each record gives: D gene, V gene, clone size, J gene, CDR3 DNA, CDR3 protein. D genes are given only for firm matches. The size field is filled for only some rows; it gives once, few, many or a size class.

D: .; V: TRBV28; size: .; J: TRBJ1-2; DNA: TGTGCCAGCTCTGACTCCGCTAACTATGGCTACACCTTC; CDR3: CASSDSANYGYTF
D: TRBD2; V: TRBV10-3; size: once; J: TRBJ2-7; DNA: TGTGCCATCAGCGGGACGGGGACTAGCGGGAGGGCCACCTACGAGCAGTACTTC; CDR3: CAISGTGTSGRATYEQYF
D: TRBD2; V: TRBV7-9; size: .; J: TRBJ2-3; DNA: TGTGCCAGCAGCCGCGGACTAGCGGGAGGGCCTAGCACAGATACGCAGTATTTT; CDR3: CASSRGLAGGPSTDTQYF
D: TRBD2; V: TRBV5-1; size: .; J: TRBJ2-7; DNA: TGCGCCAGCAGCTTGGGAGCGGGATCCTACGAGCAGTACTTC; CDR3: CASSLGAGSYEQYF
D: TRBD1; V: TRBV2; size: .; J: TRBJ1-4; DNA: TGTGCCAGCAGTGAAACGGGACAGTCTAATGAAAAACTGTTTTTT; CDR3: CASSETGQSNEKLFF
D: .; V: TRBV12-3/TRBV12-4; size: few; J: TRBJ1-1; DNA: TGTGCCAGCAGGAGAGGGACTGAAGCTTTCTTT; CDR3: CASRRGTEAFF
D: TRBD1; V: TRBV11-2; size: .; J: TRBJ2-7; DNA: TGTGCCAGCAGCTTAGTGGGGGGACAGGCTCCCTACGAGCAGTACTTC; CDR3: CASSLVGGQAPYEQYF
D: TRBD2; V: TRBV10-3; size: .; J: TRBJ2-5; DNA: TGTGCCACCCAGACTAGCGGGGGTCAAGAGACCCAGTACTTC; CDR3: CATQTSGGQETQYF
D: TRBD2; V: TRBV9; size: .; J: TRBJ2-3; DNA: TGTGCCAGCAGCGCCAGCGGGAGATGGACAGATACGCAGTATTTT; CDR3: CASSASGRWTDTQYF
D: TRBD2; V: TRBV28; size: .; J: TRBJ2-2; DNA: TGTGCCAGCAGGGAACCCAGCGGGGACACCGGGGAGCTGTTTTTT; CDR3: CASREPSGDTGELFF
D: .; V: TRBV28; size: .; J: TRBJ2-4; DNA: TGTGCCAGCAGCCCCCTCAAAAACATTCAGTACTTC; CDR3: CASSPLKNIQYF
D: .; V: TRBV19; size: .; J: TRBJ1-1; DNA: TGTGCCAGTAGTATGGGACTGGGGAACACTGAAGCTTTCTTT; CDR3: CASSMGLGNTEAFF
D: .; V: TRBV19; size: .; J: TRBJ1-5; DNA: TGTGCCAGTAGCAGGGGAAGCAATCAGCCCCAGCATTTT; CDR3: CASSRGSNQPQHF
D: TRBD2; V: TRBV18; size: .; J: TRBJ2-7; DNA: TGTGCCAGCTCACCCCGGGGCGGGAGCTTTGACTACGAGCAGTACTTC; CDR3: CASSPRGGSFDYEQYF
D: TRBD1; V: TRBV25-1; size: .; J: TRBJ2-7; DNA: TGTGCCAGCAGTGAACTCGGAACCGGGACAGCGAGCTCCTACGAGCAGTACTTC; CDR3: CASSELGTGTASSYEQYF
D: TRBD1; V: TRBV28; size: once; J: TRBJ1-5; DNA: TGTGCCAGCAGACAGGGGGACTCTTATCAGCCCCAGCATTTT; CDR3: CASRQGDSYQPQHF
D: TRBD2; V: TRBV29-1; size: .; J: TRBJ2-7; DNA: TGCAGCGTTGAGGTAGCGGGAGTCGAGCAGTACTTC; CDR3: CSVEVAGVEQYF
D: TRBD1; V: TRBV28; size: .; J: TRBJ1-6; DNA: TGTGCCAGCAGTTTAGGGTCCAGGGGGCCCTCACCCCTCCACTTT; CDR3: CASSLGSRGPSPLHF
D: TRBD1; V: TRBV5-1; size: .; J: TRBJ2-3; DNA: TGCGCCAGCAGCTCGGACAGGGCAGGCGCAGATACGCAGTATTTT; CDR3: CASSSDRAGADTQYF